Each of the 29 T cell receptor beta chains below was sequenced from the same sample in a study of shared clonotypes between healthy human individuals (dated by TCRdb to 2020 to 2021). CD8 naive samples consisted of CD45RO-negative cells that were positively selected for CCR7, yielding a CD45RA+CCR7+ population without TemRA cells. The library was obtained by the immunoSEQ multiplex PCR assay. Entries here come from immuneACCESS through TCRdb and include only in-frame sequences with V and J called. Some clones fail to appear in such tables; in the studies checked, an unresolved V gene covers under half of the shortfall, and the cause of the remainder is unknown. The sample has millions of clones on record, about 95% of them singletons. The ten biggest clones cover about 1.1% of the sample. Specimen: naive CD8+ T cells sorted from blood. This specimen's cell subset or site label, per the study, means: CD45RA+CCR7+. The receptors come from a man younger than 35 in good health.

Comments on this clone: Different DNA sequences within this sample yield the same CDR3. The CDR3 coding sequence is TGCGCCAGCAGCCTGGGACTAGCGTCCTCCTACGAGCAGTACTTC. This gives the protein CASSLGLASSYEQYF. The chain combines TRBV5-1 with TRBJ2-7; 10 positions match TRBD2. The CDR3 is 15 amino acids. Unmatched junction bases numbered 4, after V lost 4 bases and J lost 0 bases. From germline, CDR1 is SGHRS and CDR2 YFSETQ.

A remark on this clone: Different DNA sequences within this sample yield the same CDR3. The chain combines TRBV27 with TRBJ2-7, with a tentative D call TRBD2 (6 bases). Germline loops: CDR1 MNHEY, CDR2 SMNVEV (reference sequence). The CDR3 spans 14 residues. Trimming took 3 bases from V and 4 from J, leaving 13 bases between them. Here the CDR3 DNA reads TGTGCCAGCAGTTTCGGAGCCGGGACTTACGAGCAGTACTTC. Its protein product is CASSFGAGTYEQYF.

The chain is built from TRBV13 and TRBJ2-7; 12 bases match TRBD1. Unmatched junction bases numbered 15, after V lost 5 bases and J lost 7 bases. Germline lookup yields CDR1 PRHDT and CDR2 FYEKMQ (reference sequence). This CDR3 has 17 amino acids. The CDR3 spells CASSPDPPGQGAQEQYF. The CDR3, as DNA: TGTGCCAGCAGCCCCGACCCCCCGGGACAGGGGGCACAAGAGCAGTACTTC. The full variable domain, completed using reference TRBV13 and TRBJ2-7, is AAGVIQSPRHLIKEKRETATLKCYPIPRHDTVYWYQQGPGQDPQFLISFYEKMQSDKGSIPDRFSAQQFSDYHSELNMSSLELGDSALYFCASSPDPPGQGAQEQYFGPGTRLTVT.

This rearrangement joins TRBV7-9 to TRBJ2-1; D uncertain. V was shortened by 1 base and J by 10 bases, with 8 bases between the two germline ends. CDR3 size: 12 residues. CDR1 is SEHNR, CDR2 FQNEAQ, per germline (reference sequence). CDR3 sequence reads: CASSLGLMEQFF. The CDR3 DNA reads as TGTGCCAGCAGCTTAGGGTTGATGGAGCAGTTCTTC.

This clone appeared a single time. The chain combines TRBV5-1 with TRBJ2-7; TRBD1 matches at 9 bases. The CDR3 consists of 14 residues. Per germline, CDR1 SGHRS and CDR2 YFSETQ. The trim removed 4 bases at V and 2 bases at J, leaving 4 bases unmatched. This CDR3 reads CASSTGQGPYEQYF. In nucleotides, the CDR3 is TGCGCCAGCAGCACCGGACAGGGGCCCTACGAGCAGTACTTC.

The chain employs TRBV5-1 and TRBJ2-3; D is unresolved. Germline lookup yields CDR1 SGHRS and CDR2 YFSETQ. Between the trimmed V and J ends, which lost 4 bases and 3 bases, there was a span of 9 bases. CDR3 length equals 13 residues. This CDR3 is CASSPHLTDTQYF. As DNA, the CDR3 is TGCGCCAGCAGCCCTCACCTAACAGATACGCAGTATTTT.

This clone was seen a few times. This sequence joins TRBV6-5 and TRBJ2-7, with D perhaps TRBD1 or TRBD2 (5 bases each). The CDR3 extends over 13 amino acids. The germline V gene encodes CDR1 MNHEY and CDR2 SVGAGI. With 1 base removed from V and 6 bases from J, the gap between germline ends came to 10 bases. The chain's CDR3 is CASSYLRGGEQYF. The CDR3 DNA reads TGTGCCAGCAGTTACTTGAGGGGCGGCGAGCAGTACTTC.

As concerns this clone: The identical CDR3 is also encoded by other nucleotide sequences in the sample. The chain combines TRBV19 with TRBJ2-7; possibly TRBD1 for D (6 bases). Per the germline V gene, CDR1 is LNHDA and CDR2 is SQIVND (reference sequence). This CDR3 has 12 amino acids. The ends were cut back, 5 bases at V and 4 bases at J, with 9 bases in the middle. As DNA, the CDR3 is TGTGCCAGTAGTCCCCAGGGGTACGAGCAGTACTTC. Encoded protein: CASSPQGYEQYF.

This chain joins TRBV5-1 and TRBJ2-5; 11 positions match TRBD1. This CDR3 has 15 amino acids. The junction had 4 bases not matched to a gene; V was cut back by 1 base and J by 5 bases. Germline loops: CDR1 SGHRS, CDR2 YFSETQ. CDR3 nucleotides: TGCGCCAGCAGCTTGCGGACAGGGGGCGTTGAGACCCAGTACTTC. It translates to CASSLRTGGVETQYF.

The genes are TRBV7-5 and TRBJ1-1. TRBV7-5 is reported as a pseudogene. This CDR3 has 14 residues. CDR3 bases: TGTGCCAGAAGCTTAGGCGGAATGAACACTGAAGCTTTCTTT. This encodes CARSLGGMNTEAFF.

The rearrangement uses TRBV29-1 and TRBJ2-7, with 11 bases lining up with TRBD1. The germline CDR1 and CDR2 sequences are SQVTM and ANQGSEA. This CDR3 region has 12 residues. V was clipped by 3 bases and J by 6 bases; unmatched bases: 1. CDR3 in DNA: TGCAGCGTTGAGGACAGGGGGCGCGAGCAGTACTTC. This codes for CSVEDRGREQYF.

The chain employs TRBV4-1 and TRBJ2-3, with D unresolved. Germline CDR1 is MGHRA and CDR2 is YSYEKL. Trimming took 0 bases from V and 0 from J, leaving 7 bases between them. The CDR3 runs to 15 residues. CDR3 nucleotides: TGCGCCAGCAGCCAAGAGCTCGCTAGCACAGATACGCAGTATTTT. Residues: CASSQELASTDTQYF.

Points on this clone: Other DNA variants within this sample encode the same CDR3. Written as DNA, the CDR3 is TGTGCCAGCAGCTTAGAAGGCAATTCACCCCTCCACTTT. Translation gives CASSLEGNSPLHF. V is TRBV5-6 and J is TRBJ1-6, with unresolved D. The ends were cut back, 2 bases at V and 7 bases at J, with 7 bases in the middle. The CDR3 loop spans 13 amino acids. Germline values: CDR1 SGHDT, CDR2 YYEEEE. The whole variable domain, filled in from reference TRBV5-6 and TRBJ1-6, reads DAGVTQSPTHLIKTRGQQVTLRCSPKSGHDTVSWYQQALGQGPQFIFQYYEEEERQRGNFPDRFSGHQFPNYSSELNVNALLLGDSALYLCASSLEGNSPLHFGNGTRLTVT.

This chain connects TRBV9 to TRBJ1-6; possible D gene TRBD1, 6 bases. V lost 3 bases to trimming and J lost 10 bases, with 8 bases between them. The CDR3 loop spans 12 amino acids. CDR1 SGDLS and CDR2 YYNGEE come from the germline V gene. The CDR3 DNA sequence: TGTGCCAGCAGCGAAGGACAGTCACCCCTCCACTTT. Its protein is CASSEGQSPLHF.

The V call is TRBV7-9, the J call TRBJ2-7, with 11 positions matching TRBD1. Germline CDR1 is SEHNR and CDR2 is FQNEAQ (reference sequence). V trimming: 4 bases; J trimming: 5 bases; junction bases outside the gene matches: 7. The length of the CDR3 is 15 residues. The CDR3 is CASSSWTGGTDEQYF. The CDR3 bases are TGTGCCAGCAGCTCCTGGACAGGGGGCACGGACGAGCAGTACTTC.

In DNA, the CDR3 is TGTGCCAGCAGCCCTAACCCGGGACTAGCGAAAGAGACCCAGTACTTC. Its protein product is CASSPNPGLAKETQYF. The chain employs TRBV28 and TRBJ2-5; 10 nucleotides match TRBD2. Germline assignment: CDR1 MDHEN and CDR2 SYDVKM. Trimming took 6 bases from V and 3 from J; bases not matched to a gene: 10. The length of the CDR3 is 16 residues.

CDR3 sequence (DNA): TGTGCCAGTAGTATAGTACAGCCTGCTGGAAACACCATATATTTT. It codes for CASSIVQPAGNTIYF. This sequence joins TRBV19 and TRBJ1-3; D call uncertain. The CDR3 contains 15 residues. The V end lost 1 base, the J end lost 2 bases, and 9 bases lay between the germline ends. In germline, CDR1 is LNHDA, CDR2 SQIVND (reference sequence).

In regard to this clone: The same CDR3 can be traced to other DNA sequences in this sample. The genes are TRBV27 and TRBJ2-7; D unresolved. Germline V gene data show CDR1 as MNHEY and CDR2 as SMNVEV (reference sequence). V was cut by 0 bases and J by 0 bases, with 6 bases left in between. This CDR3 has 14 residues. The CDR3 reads CASSLSSGSYEQYF. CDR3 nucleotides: TGTGCCAGCAGTTTATCGTCTGGCTCCTACGAGCAGTACTTC.

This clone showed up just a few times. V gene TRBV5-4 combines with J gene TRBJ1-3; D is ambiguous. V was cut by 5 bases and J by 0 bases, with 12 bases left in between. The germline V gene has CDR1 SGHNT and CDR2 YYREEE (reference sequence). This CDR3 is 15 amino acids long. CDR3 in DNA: TGTGCCAGCAGTCAGGACTCCTACTCTGGAAACACCATATATTTT. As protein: CASSQDSYSGNTIYF.

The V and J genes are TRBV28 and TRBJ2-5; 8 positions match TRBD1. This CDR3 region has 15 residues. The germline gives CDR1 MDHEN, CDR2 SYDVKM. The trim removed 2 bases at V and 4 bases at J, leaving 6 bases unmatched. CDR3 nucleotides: TGTGCCAGCAGTTTAAGACAGGGGAGAGGAGAGACCCAGTACTTC. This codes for CASSLRQGRGETQYF.

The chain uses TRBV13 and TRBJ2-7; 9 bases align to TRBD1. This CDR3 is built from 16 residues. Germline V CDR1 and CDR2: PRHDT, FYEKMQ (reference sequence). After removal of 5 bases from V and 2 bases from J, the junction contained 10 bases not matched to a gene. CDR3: CASSPRGQGRPYEQYF. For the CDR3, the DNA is TGTGCCAGCAGCCCGAGAGGACAGGGGAGACCCTACGAGCAGTACTTC.

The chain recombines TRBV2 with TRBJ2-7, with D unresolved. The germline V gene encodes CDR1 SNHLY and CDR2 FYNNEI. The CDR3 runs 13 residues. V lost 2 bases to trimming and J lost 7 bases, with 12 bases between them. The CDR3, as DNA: TGTGCCAGCAGTGAAACCCGGATGTGGGAGCAGTACTTC. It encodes CASSETRMWEQYF.

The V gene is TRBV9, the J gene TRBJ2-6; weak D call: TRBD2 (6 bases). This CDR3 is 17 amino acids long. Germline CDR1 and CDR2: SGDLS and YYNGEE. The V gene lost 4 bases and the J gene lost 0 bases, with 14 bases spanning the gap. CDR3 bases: TGTGCCAGCAGCCTATGGGACTTAAGCTCTGGGGCCAACGTCCTGACTTTC. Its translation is CASSLWDLSSGANVLTF.

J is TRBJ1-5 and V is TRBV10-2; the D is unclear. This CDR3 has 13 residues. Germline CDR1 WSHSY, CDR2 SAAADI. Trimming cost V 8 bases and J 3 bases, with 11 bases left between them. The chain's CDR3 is CASRTEFNQPQHF. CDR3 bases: TGCGCCAGCCGAACAGAATTCAATCAGCCCCAGCATTTT.

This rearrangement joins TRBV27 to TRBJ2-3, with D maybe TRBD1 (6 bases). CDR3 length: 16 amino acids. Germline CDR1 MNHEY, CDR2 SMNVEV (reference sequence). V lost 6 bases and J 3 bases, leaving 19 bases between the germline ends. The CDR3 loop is CASRTTPWDITDTQYF. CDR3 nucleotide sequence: TGTGCCAGCAGGACCACTCCGTGGGACATTACAGATACGCAGTATTTT.

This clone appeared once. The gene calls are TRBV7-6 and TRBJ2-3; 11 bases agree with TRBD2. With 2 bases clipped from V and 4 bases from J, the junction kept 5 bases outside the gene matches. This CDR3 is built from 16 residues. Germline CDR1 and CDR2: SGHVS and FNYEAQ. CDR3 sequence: CASSLRSGGASDTQYF. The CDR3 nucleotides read TGTGCCAGCAGCTTACGTAGCGGGGGGGCGTCAGATACGCAGTATTTT. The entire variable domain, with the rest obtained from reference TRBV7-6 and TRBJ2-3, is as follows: GAGVSQSPRYKVTKRGQDVALRCDPISGHVSLYWYRQALGQGPEFLTYFNYEAQQDKSGLPNDRFSAERPEGSISTLTIQRTEQRDSAMYRCASSLRSGGASDTQYFGPGTRLTVL.

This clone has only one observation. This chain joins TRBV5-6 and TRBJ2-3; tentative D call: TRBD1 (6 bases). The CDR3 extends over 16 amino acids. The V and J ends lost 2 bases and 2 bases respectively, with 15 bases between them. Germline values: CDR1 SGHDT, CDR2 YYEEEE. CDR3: CASSLLRTDTTDTQYF. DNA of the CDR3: TGTGCCAGCAGCTTACTACGGACAGATACCACAGATACGCAGTATTTT.

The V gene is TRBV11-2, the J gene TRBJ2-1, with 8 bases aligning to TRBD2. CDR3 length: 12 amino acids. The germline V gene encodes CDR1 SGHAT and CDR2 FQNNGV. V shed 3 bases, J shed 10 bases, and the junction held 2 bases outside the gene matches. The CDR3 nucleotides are TGTGCCAGCAGCTTCGGGGGGGCCGAGCAGTTCTTC. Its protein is CASSFGGAEQFF.

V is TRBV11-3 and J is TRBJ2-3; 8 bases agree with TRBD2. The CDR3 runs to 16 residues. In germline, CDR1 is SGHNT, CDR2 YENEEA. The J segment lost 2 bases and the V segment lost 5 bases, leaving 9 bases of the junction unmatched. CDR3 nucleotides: TGTGCCAGCAGCCCCAGAGCGGGGGCCTCCACAGATACGCAGTATTTT. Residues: CASSPRAGASTDTQYF.